Ten or more counts support the clone carrying this T cell receptor beta chain. Trimming cost V 0 bases and J 9 bases, with 19 bases left between them. Germline CDR1 is SGDLS and CDR2 is YYNGEE. The length of the CDR3 is 16 residues. These data originate in a study of CD8+CD57+ T cells in acquired aplastic anemia. Individuals selected for sequencing had exhibited CD8+CD57+ cell expansion on flow cytometry. Genomic DNA was employed as the template in profiling TCR beta VDJ and CDR3. MiXCR, run by TCRdb on the reads, gives a single entry per CDR3 protein. The data hold roughly 150,000 distinct CDR3 sequences, with around half observed a single time.

This receptor was taken from a human donor with aplastic anemia. The rearrangement links TRBV9 to TRBJ2-1; tentative D call: TRBD2 (5 bases). The sample consisted of sorted CD4+, CD8+, or CD8+CD57+ T cells (not recorded which) from PBMCs. This CDR3 reads CASSVAPSRARGEQFF. The CDR3, as DNA: TGTGCCAGCAGCGTAGCCCCCTCTCGCGCTCGGGGTGAGCAGTTCTTC. Based on the CDR3 plus reference TRBV9 and TRBJ2-1, the full variable domain is DSGVTQTPKHLITATGQRVTLRCSPRSGDLSVYWYQQSLDQGLQFLIQYYNGEERAKGNILERFSAQQFPDLHSELNLSSLELGDSALYFCASSVAPSRARGEQFFGPGTRLTVL.